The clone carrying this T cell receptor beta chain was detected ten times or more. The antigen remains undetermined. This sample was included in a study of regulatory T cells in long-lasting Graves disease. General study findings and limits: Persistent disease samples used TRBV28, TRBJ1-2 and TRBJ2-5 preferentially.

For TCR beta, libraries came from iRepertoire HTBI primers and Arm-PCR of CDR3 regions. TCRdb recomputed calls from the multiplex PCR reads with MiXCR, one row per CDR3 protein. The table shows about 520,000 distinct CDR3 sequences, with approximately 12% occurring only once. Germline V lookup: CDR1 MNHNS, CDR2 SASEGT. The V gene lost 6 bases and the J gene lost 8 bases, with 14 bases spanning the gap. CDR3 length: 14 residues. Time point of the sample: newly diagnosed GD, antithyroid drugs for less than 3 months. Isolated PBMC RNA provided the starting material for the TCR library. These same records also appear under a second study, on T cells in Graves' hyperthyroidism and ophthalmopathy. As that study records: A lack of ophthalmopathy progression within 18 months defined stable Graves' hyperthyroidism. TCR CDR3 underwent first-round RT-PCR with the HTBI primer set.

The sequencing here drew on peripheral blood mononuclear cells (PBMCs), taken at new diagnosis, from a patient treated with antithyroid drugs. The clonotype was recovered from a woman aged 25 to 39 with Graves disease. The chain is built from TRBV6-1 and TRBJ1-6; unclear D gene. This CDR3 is CASSFDRAYSPLHF. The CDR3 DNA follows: TGTGCCAGCAGCTTCGACCGGGCTTATTCACCCCTCCACTTT.